The clone carrying this TCR beta chain appeared a single time. Libraries were prepared by immunoSEQ multiplex PCR; TCRdb keeps only in-frame clonotypes and omits some of them. The sample includes 100,000 to 150,000 clones, approximately 83% seen only once; the top ten take 16%. The data were taken from a study of blood T cell repertoires in COVID-19. Looking at the study overall: The samples span acute and convalescent COVID-19 from the United States, Italy and Spain.

V was pared by 4 bases and J by 5 bases, with 5 bases of the junction left unmatched. The CDR3 runs to 15 residues. Germline V gene sequence: CDR1 SGHRS, CDR2 YFSETQ. The sequence was obtained from a woman aged 50 to 60 with acute or convalescent COVID-19. The V and J genes are TRBV5-1 and TRBJ1-4; 10 nucleotides align to TRBD1. The sample comprised peripheral blood. CDR3 sequence reads: CASSPPGQGNEKLFF. The CDR3 DNA reads as TGCGCCAGCAGCCCTCCGGGACAGGGGAATGAAAAACTGTTTTTT.